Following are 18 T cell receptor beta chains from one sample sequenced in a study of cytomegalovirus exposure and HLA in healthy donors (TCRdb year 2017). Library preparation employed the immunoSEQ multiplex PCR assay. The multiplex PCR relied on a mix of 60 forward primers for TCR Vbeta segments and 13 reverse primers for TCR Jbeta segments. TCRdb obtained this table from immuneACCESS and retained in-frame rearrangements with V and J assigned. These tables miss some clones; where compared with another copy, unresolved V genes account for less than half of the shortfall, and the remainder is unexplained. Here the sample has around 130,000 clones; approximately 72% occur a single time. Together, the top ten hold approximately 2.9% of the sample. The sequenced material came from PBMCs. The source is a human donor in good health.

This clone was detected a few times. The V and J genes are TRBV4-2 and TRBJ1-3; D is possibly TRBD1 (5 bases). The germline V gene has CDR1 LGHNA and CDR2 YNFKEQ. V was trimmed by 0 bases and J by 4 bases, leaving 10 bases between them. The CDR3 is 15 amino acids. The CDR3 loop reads CASSQDRDLGNTIYF. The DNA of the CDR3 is TGTGCCAGCAGCCAAGACAGGGATTTAGGAAACACCATATATTTT.

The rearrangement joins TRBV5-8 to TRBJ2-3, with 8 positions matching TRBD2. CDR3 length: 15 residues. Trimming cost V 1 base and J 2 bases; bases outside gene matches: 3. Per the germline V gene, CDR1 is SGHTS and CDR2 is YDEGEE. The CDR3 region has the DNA TGTGCCAGCAGCTTGATACTAGCGGCCACAGATACGCAGTATTTT. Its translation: CASSLILAATDTQYF. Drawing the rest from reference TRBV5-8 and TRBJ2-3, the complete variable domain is EAGVTQSPTHLIKTRGQQATLRCSPISGHTSVYWYQQALGLGLQFLLWYDEGEERNRGNFPPRFSGRQFPNYSSELNVNALELEDSALYLCASSLILAATDTQYFGPGTRLTVL.

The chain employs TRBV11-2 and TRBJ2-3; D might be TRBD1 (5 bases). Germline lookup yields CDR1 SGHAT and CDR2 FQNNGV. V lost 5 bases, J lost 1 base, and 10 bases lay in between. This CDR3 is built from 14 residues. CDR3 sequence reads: CASSAIQGTDTQYF. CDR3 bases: TGTGCCAGCAGCGCGATACAGGGCACAGATACGCAGTATTTT.

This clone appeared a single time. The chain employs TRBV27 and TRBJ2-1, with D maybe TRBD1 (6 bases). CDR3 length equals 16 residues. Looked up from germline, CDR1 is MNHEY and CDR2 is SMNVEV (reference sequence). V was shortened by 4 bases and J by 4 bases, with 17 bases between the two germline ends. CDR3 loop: CASSYTQGRGYNEQFF. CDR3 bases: TGTGCCAGCAGTTACACTCAGGGGCGAGGATACAATGAGCAGTTCTTC.

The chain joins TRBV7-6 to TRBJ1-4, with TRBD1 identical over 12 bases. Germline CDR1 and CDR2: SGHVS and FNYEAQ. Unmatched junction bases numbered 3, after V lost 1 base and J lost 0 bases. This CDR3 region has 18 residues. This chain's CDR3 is CASSLGWDRGPTNEKLFF. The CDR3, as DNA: TGTGCCAGCAGCTTAGGGTGGGACAGGGGGCCAACTAATGAAAAACTGTTTTTT.

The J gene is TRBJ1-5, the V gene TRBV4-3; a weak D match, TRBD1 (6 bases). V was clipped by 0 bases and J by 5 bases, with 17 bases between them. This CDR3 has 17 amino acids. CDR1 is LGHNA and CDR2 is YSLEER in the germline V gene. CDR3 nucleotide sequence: TGCGCCAGCAGCCAAGATGGGGGCAGGGCCCCATATCAGCCCCAGCATTTT. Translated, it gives CASSQDGGRAPYQPQHF.

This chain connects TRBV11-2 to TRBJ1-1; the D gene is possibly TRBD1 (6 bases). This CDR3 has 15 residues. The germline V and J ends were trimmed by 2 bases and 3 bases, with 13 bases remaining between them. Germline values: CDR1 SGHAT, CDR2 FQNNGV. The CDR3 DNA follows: TGTGCCAGCAGCTTACTGGGGGCGCGCGACACTGAAGCTTTCTTT. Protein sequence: CASSLLGARDTEAFF.

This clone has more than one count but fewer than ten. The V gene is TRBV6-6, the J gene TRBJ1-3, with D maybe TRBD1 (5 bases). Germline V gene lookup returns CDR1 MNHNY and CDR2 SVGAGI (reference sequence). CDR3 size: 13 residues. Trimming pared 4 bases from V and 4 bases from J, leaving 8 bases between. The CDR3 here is CASSSGSGNTIYF. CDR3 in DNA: TGTGCCAGCAGTTCAGGGTCCGGAAACACCATATATTTT.

DNA of the CDR3: TGTGCCAGCAGCGGACAGCGACAGGGGTTTCGCCACGAGCAGTACTTC. It is translated as CASSGQRQGFRHEQYF. This rearrangement joins TRBV5-6 to TRBJ2-7; 8 bases align to TRBD1. Germline-derived CDR1 and CDR2 are SGHDT and YYEEEE. The CDR3 length is 16 residues. The ends lost 4 bases at V and 5 bases at J; junction bases unmatched: 14.

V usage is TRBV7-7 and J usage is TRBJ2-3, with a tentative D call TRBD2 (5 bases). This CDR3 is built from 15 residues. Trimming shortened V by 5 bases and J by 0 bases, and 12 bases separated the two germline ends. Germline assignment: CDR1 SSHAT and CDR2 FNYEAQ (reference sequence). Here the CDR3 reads CASSLGVTSTDTQYF. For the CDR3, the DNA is TGTGCCAGCAGCCTCGGGGTAACTAGCACAGATACGCAGTATTTT.

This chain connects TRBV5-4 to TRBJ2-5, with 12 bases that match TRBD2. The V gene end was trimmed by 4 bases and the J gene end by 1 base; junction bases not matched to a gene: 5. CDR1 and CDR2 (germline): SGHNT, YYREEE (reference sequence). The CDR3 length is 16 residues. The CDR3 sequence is CASSLGLAGSQETQYF. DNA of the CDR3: TGTGCCAGCAGCCTAGGACTAGCGGGAAGCCAAGAGACCCAGTACTTC. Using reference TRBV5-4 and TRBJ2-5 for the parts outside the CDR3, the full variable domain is ETGVTQSPTHLIKTRGQQVTLRCSSQSGHNTVSWYQQALGQGPQFIFQYYREEENGRGNFPPRFSGLQFPNYSSELNVNALELDDSALYLCASSLGLAGSQETQYFGPGTRLLVL.

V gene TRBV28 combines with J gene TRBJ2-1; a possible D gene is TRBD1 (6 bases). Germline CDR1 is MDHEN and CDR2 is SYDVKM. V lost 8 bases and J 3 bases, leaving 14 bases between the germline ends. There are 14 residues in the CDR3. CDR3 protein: CASRNRVGYNEQFF. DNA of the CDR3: TGTGCCAGCCGGAACAGGGTTGGCTACAATGAGCAGTTCTTC.

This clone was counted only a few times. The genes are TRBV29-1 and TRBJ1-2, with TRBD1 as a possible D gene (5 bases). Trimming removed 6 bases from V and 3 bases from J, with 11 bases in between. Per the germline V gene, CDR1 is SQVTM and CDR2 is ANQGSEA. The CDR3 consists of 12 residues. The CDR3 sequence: CSVETGDYGYTF. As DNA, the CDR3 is TGCAGCGTCGAAACGGGGGACTATGGCTACACCTTC.

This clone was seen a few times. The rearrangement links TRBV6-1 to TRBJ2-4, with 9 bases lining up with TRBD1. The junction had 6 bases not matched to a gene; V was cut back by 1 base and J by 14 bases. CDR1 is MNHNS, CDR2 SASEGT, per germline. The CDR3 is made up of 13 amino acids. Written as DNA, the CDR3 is TGTGCCAGCAGTGAAGTAGGGGACAGGGTTGAGTACTTC. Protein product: CASSEVGDRVEYF.

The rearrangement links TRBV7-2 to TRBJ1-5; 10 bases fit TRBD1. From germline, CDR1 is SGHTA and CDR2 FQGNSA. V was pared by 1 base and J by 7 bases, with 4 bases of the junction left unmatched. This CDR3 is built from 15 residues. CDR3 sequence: CASSLVGTGEQPQHF. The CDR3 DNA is TGTGCCAGCAGCTTAGTTGGGACAGGGGAACAGCCCCAGCATTTT.

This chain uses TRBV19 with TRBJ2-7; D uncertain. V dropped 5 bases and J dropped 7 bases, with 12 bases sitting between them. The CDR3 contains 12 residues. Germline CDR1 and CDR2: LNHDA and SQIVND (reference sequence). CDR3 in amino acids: CASSPDSWEQYF. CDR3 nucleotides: TGTGCCAGTAGTCCTGACTCGTGGGAGCAGTACTTC. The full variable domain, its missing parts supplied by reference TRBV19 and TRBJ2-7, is DGGITQSPKYLFRKEGQNVTLSCEQNLNHDAMYWYRQDPGQGLRLIYYSQIVNDFQKGDIAEGYSVSREKKESFPLTVTSAQKNPTAFYLCASSPDSWEQYFGPGTRLTVT.

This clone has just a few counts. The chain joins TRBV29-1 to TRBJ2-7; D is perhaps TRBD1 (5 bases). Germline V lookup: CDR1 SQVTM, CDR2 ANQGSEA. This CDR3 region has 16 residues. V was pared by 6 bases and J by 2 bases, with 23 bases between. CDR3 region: CSVKGTGRTVTYEQYF. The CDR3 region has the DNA TGCAGCGTCAAGGGAACAGGTAGAACAGTAACCTACGAGCAGTACTTC.

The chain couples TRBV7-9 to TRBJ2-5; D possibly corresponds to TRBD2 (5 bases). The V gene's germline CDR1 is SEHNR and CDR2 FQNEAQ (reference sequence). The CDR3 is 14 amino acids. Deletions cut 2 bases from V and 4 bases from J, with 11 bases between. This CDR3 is CASSLIEAGETQYF. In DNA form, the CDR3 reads TGTGCCAGCAGCTTAATCGAGGCGGGAGAGACCCAGTACTTC.